These T cell receptor beta chains were read from a single sample in a study of response to subunit inactivated influenza vaccine. TCRdb reprocessed the RT-PCR reads via MiXCR and lists one record per CDR3 protein. The sample consists of 500,000 to 600,000 distinct CDR3 sequences, 14% of them appearing once. The sequencing used PBMCs from blood, collected approximately 13 days after vaccination. The source is a man aged 50-60 years who received an inactivated influenza vaccine. Both conserved end residues are part of each CDR3. Each record gives: V gene, J gene, D gene, CDR3 protein. A D gene is named only where the DNA matches it firmly.

V: TRBV7-2
J: TRBJ2-7
D: TRBD2
CDR3: CASSLRWASGYEQYF

V: TRBV20-1
J: TRBJ2-7
D: TRBD2
CDR3: CSAPRPSGGYEQYF

V: TRBV7-9
J: TRBJ1-6
D: NA
CDR3: CASSPYGTYNSPLHF

V: TRBV29-1
J: TRBJ2-6
D: NA
CDR3: CSVEVGANVLTF

V: TRBV5-1
J: TRBJ2-3
D: NA
CDR3: CASSPLGDYGWDTQYF

V: TRBV5-1
J: TRBJ2-2
D: TRBD1
CDR3: CASRRRAGGNTGELFF

V: TRBV6-1
J: TRBJ2-2
D: TRBD1
CDR3: CASSSQGAGPGELFF

V: TRBV28
J: TRBJ2-2
D: TRBD2
CDR3: CASRGGLATSGELFF

V: TRBV7-9
J: TRBJ2-1
D: NA
CDR3: CASSFTIRGNEQFF

V: TRBV6-1
J: TRBJ1-1
D: NA
CDR3: CASSRTAHGTEAFF

V: TRBV9
J: TRBJ2-1
D: TRBD1
CDR3: CASSVSGGGNEQFF

V: TRBV7-2
J: TRBJ2-3
D: NA
CDR3: CASSRLLVGTTQYF

V: TRBV4-2
J: TRBJ2-7
D: TRBD1
CDR3: CASSQDGTGVPYEQYF

V: TRBV29-1
J: TRBJ2-5
D: NA
CDR3: CSVAGGKETQYF

V: TRBV9
J: TRBJ2-1
D: NA
CDR3: CASSVATRSYNEQFF

V: TRBV5-1
J: TRBJ2-3
D: TRBD2
CDR3: CASSLGGRASDTQYF

V: TRBV5-1
J: TRBJ2-3
D: NA
CDR3: CASSLEIGTDTQYF

V: TRBV28
J: TRBJ1-2
D: NA
CDR3: CASTLKGRGYGYTF

V: TRBV25-1
J: TRBJ2-5
D: NA
CDR3: CASSEFTGHGGETQYF

V: TRBV28
J: TRBJ2-2
D: TRBD2
CDR3: CASSSKVAGPNTGELFF

V: TRBV20-1
J: TRBJ2-5
D: NA
CDR3: CSALPLAGRETQYF

V: TRBV9
J: TRBJ2-5
D: TRBD2
CDR3: CASSVGDYQETQYF

V: TRBV5-1
J: TRBJ1-2
D: NA
CDR3: CASSTDRRRANYGYTF

V: TRBV10-2
J: TRBJ2-2
D: TRBD1
CDR3: CASSGDSSNTGELFF

V: TRBV29-1
J: TRBJ1-1
D: NA
CDR3: CSGYGHNTEAFF

V: TRBV6-2/TRBV6-3
J: TRBJ2-1
D: TRBD2
CDR3: CASRLAGGINEQFF

V: TRBV7-2
J: TRBJ2-5
D: NA
CDR3: CASSNHLQETQYF

V: TRBV6-1
J: TRBJ2-5
D: TRBD2
CDR3: CASSPGLAGGFSETQYF